These 31 T cell receptor beta chains were sequenced from one sample in a study of PD-L1 blockade in urothelial cancer. Measured with immunoSEQ multiplex PCR; TCRdb has only the in-frame clones, and not every one. The sample shows approximately 79,000 clones, over 80% of them seen only once. Documented time point: pretreatment peripheral blood. The specimen comprised PBMCs, sampled around atezolizumab (anti-PD-L1) treatment. The receptors were sampled from a man aged 35-49 years with urothelial cancer.

The chain links TRBV9 to TRBJ2-1; 8 bases map to TRBD1. From germline, CDR1 is SGDLS and CDR2 YYNGEE. This CDR3 spans 17 amino acids. Germline trimming cut 4 bases from V and 2 bases from J; bases unmatched to any gene: 11. CDR3 sequence (DNA): TGTGCCAGCAGCCCAAGGACAGGGCTCCTCGCCTACAATGAGCAGTTCTTC. Amino acids: CASSPRTGLLAYNEQFF.

The chain is built from TRBV28 and TRBJ1-1; 9 bases are shared with TRBD1. CDR3 size: 18 residues. The V segment lost 5 bases and the J segment 0 bases; nucleotides outside the gene matches: 13. Germline V gene sequence: CDR1 MDHEN, CDR2 SYDVKM. CDR3 region: CASSGDRADGFMNTEAFF. CDR3 DNA: TGTGCCAGCAGTGGGGACAGGGCCGATGGGTTTATGAACACTGAAGCTTTCTTT.

The rearrangement links TRBV28 to TRBJ2-3, with 7 positions matching TRBD2. The CDR3 contains 16 residues. CDR1 and CDR2 (germline): MDHEN, SYDVKM. J was trimmed by 5 bases and V by 3 bases; bases with no gene match: 11. CDR3 DNA sequence: TGTGCCAGCAGTTTCCTGGAGAGGCGGGAGTTAGATACGCAGTATTTT. Protein product: CASSFLERRELDTQYF.

The V gene is TRBV11-1, the J gene TRBJ2-6; 7 bases match TRBD2. Germline V gene data show CDR1 as SGHAT and CDR2 as FQDESV (reference sequence). J was trimmed by 1 base and V by 3 bases; bases with no gene match: 9. The CDR3 totals 18 residues. Here the CDR3 DNA reads TGTGCCAGCAGCTTTCGGGCGGGAGTAACTTCTGGGGCCAACGTCCTGACTTTC. This translates into CASSFRAGVTSGANVLTF.

This clone showed up just a few times. This chain joins TRBV9 and TRBJ2-7; 8 bases are a match to TRBD2. The junction had 14 bases not matched to a gene; V was cut back by 4 bases and J by 5 bases. CDR3 length equals 16 residues. Per germline, CDR1 SGDLS and CDR2 YYNGEE. This chain's CDR3 is CASSPDPRGASNEQYF. CDR3 nucleotides: TGTGCCAGCAGCCCCGACCCGCGGGGGGCGTCGAACGAGCAGTACTTC.

The chain couples TRBV28 to TRBJ1-5, with D maybe TRBD1 (5 bases). The CDR3 spans 15 residues. V was cut by 6 bases and J by 1 base, with 13 bases left in between. Germline values: CDR1 MDHEN, CDR2 SYDVKM. The CDR3, as DNA: TGTGCCAGCAGCCCCGCCCCAGGGAGCAATCAGCCCCAGCATTTT. Amino acid sequence: CASSPAPGSNQPQHF.

J is TRBJ2-7 and V is TRBV11-2; possible D gene TRBD1, 5 bases. The CDR3 sequence is 14 residues long. Germline CDR1 SGHAT, CDR2 FQNNGV. V was clipped by 4 bases and J by 5 bases, with 15 bases between them. The CDR3 coding sequence is TGTGCCAGCAGCTCGACCAGGGTCGGCCACGAGCAGTACTTC. It specifies CASSSTRVGHEQYF.

This rearrangement joins TRBV9 to TRBJ2-3; the D is unclear. The CDR3 consists of 16 residues. V dropped 0 bases and J dropped 3 bases, with 14 bases sitting between them. CDR1 and CDR2 from the germline V gene are SGDLS and YYNGEE. CDR3 in DNA: TGTGCCAGCAGCGTAGGGCGGTTGGATGAAACAGATACGCAGTATTTT. The encoded protein is CASSVGRLDETDTQYF. The variable domain in full, with the rest retrieved from reference TRBV9 and TRBJ2-3, is DSGVTQTPKHLITATGQRVTLRCSPRSGDLSVYWYQQSLDQGLQFLIQYYNGEERAKGNILERFSAQQFPDLHSELNLSSLELGDSALYFCASSVGRLDETDTQYFGPGTRLTVL.

The V call is TRBV11-1, the J call TRBJ1-2; 7 bases align to TRBD1. The V segment lost 5 bases and the J segment 6 bases; nucleotides outside the gene matches: 3. The CDR3 has 12 residues. Germline-derived CDR1 and CDR2 are SGHAT and FQDESV (reference sequence). The CDR3 sequence is CASSVGQNGYTF. In DNA form, the CDR3 reads TGTGCCAGCAGCGTGGGACAGAATGGCTACACCTTC.

This clone appeared a few times. The chain has TRBV27 and TRBJ1-1; possible D gene TRBD1, 5 bases. This CDR3 is built from 16 residues. Germline V CDR1 and CDR2: MNHEY, SMNVEV (reference sequence). V shed 2 bases and J shed 1 base, with 14 bases lying between them. The CDR3 nucleotides are TGTGCCAGCAGTTTAGTCCACAGGAGAGAGAACACTGAAGCTTTCTTT. Translation: CASSLVHRRENTEAFF.

In its sample, this clone was seen a few times. The chain joins TRBV9 to TRBJ2-7; 8 positions match TRBD1. Germline V gene data show CDR1 as SGDLS and CDR2 as YYNGEE. The CDR3 extends over 14 amino acids. Trimming cost V 4 bases and J 4 bases; bases outside gene matches: 7. The CDR3 DNA is TGTGCCAGCAGCCCGCGGGACAGGAGTTACGAGCAGTACTTC. Encoded protein: CASSPRDRSYEQYF.

J is TRBJ2-2 and V is TRBV27; 7 bases align to TRBD1. V lost 7 bases and J lost 4; bases outside the gene matches: 6. The V gene's germline CDR1 is MNHEY and CDR2 SMNVEV (reference sequence). The CDR3 covers 14 residues. CDR3 loop: CASTDRLFTGELFF. The CDR3 DNA reads as TGTGCCAGCACGGACAGGCTATTCACCGGGGAGCTGTTTTTT.

This clone was seen once. The CDR3 bases are TGTGCCAGCAGCCCGGGGACTAGCGGGAGGCTAAGCCAAGAGACCCAGTACTTC. Amino acid sequence: CASSPGTSGRLSQETQYF. This rearrangement joins TRBV12-1 to TRBJ2-5; TRBD2 is taken as the D call from the table, unchecked against the DNA. TRBV12-1 represents a pseudogene. This CDR3 is 18 amino acids long.

The CDR3 loop reads CASSRQGNYGYTF. CDR3 in DNA: TGTGCCAGCAGTAGACAGGGAAATTATGGCTACACCTTC. This rearrangement joins TRBV6-1 to TRBJ1-2, with 7 bases that match TRBD1. The length of the CDR3 is 13 residues. Germline V gives CDR1 MNHNS, CDR2 SASEGT. Trimming at V came to 5 bases and at J to 5 bases, leaving 5 bases not matched to a gene.

The chain joins TRBV6-1 to TRBJ2-5; TRBD1 agrees at 8 bases. The ends lost 5 bases at V and 7 bases at J; junction bases unmatched: 3. The CDR3 covers 12 residues. Germline values: CDR1 MNHNS, CDR2 SASEGT. The CDR3 nucleotides read TGTGCCAGCAGTCAAGACAGGGGGACCCAGTACTTC. Protein product: CASSQDRGTQYF.

The CDR3 sequence is CASSYNRGTEAFF. DNA for the CDR3: TGTGCCAGCAGTTACAACAGGGGTACTGAAGCTTTCTTT. The chain employs TRBV6-6 and TRBJ1-1; 7 nucleotides agree with TRBD1. The J segment lost 5 bases and the V segment lost 2 bases, leaving 2 bases of the junction unmatched. Germline CDR1 MNHNY, CDR2 SVGAGI (reference sequence). There are 13 residues in the CDR3.

V usage is TRBV18 and J usage is TRBJ2-2, with D possibly being TRBD2 (5 bases). This CDR3 comprises 13 residues. Germline values: CDR1 KGHSH, CDR2 LQKENI. The V end lost 3 bases, the J end lost 6 bases, and 8 bases lay between the germline ends. This CDR3 reads CASSPGDAGELFF. The CDR3 nucleotides read TGTGCCAGCTCACCCGGGGATGCCGGGGAGCTGTTTTTT.

The rearrangement joins TRBV7-2 to TRBJ1-2, with D possibly TRBD1 on 5 matching bases. Trimming removed 5 bases from V and 7 bases from J, with 17 bases in between. Germline V gives CDR1 SGHTA, CDR2 FQGNSA. The CDR3 runs to 14 residues. CDR3 DNA sequence: TGTGCCAGCAGCATCTCCGGGCGCCAGGGTGGCTACACCTTC. Amino acids: CASSISGRQGGYTF.

The chain is built from TRBV28 and TRBJ2-2; 7 bases align to TRBD1. Germline CDR1 reads MDHEN; CDR2 reads SYDVKM. This CDR3 is 15 amino acids long. Germline trimming cut 3 bases from V and 7 bases from J; bases unmatched to any gene: 8. In nucleotides, the CDR3 is TGTGCCAGCAGTTTGGAGCAGGGGGTGGTCGGGGAGCTGTTTTTT. It specifies CASSLEQGVVGELFF.

This clone was seen more than once but under ten times. J is TRBJ2-1 and V is TRBV4-1, with TRBD2 identical over 12 bases. V lost 1 base to trimming and J lost 8 bases; unmatched junction nucleotides: 12. The CDR3 contains 18 residues. From germline, CDR1 is MGHRA and CDR2 YSYEKL. The CDR3 DNA reads as TGCGCCAGCAGCCAAGCAAACCTGCTAGCGGGAGGGGGCCATGAGCAGTTCTTC. Residues: CASSQANLLAGGGHEQFF.

The V gene is TRBV2, the J gene TRBJ1-2; 7 bases align to TRBD1. Trimming removed 5 bases from V and 7 bases from J; junction bases left unmatched: 4. Germline CDR1 and CDR2: SNHLY and FYNNEI. The CDR3 is 12 residues long. The CDR3 DNA sequence: TGTGCCAGCAGTCTAGGGGGCCGTGGCTACACCTTC. Encoded protein: CASSLGGRGYTF.

The chain links TRBV30 to TRBJ2-1, with 10 bases aligning to TRBD1. CDR1 is GTSNPN, CDR2 SVGIG, per germline (reference sequence). The CDR3 has 12 amino acids. V shed 7 bases, J shed 7 bases, and the junction held 4 bases outside the gene matches. CDR3: CAYPDRGNEQFF. The CDR3 nucleotides read TGTGCCTACCCGGACAGGGGGAATGAGCAGTTCTTC.

The rearrangement joins TRBV5-8 to TRBJ1-5; the D is unclear. V was trimmed by 0 bases and J by 2 bases, leaving 15 bases between them. In germline, CDR1 is SGHTS, CDR2 YDEGEE. The CDR3 spans 17 residues. The CDR3 loop is CASSLALLLSGNQPQHF. The CDR3 nucleotides read TGTGCCAGCAGCTTGGCCCTCCTTCTAAGCGGCAATCAGCCCCAGCATTTT.

The V and J genes are TRBV6-1 and TRBJ1-4; 12 bases are a match to TRBD1. The CDR3 extends over 17 amino acids. V was pared by 3 bases and J by 4 bases, with 6 bases of the junction left unmatched. CDR1 is MNHNS and CDR2 is SASEGT in the germline V gene. CDR3 nucleotides: TGTGCCAGCAGTGAGGGGGACAGGGGGCGCCGTAATGAAAAACTGTTTTTT. This codes for CASSEGDRGRRNEKLFF.

The chain joins TRBV9 to TRBJ1-3; D is ambiguous. Germline-derived CDR1 and CDR2 are SGDLS and YYNGEE. The V end was cut by 0 bases, the J end by 6 bases, with 13 bases between. The CDR3 sequence is 15 residues long. This CDR3 is CASSVGGQTINTIYF. The CDR3 nucleotides are TGTGCCAGCAGCGTAGGTGGGCAGACCATAAACACCATATATTTT.

The V and J genes are TRBV5-1 and TRBJ2-7, with 10 nucleotides matching TRBD1. V shed 2 bases, J shed 6 bases, and the junction held 5 bases outside the gene matches. The CDR3 length is 14 residues. The germline gives CDR1 SGHRS, CDR2 YFSETQ. The DNA of the CDR3 is TGCGCCAGCAGCTTCGGGACAGGGGTCGGCGAGCAGTACTTC. Protein sequence: CASSFGTGVGEQYF.

Written as DNA, the CDR3 is TGTGCCAGCAGCCCGGGACTCGTGTTTGGACACCAGCCCCAGCATTTT. Its protein product is CASSPGLVFGHQPQHF. V usage is TRBV7-9 and J usage is TRBJ1-5, with a tentative D call TRBD1 (5 bases). V gave up 5 bases and J gave up 7 bases, with 21 bases separating them. The CDR3 length is 16 residues. CDR1 and CDR2 (germline): SEHNR, FQNEAQ (reference sequence). Full variable domain (outside the CDR3, taken from reference TRBV7-9 and TRBJ1-5): DTGVSQNPRHKITKRGQNVTFRCDPISEHNRLYWYRQTLGQGPEFLTYFQNEAQLEKSRLLSDRFSAERPKGSFSTLEIQRTEQGDSAMYLCASSPGLVFGHQPQHFGDGTRLSIL.

The rearrangement links TRBV19 to TRBJ2-7; 10 positions agree with TRBD1. Germline V lookup: CDR1 LNHDA, CDR2 SQIVND (reference sequence). The ends lost 6 bases at V and 6 bases at J; junction bases unmatched: 8. The CDR3 has 14 residues. The CDR3 bases are TGTGCCAGTAGGCCCGGGACAGGGGTTAGCGAGCAGTACTTC. Its translation: CASRPGTGVSEQYF.

V usage is TRBV5-4 and J usage is TRBJ1-2; D is perhaps TRBD1 (6 bases). V lost 4 bases and J 5 bases, leaving 12 bases between the germline ends. CDR1 and CDR2 (germline): SGHNT, YYREEE (reference sequence). The CDR3 runs to 13 residues. The CDR3 DNA reads as TGTGCCAGCAGCCAGGACAGCCGGTATGGCTACACCTTC. Translated: CASSQDSRYGYTF.

The rearrangement links TRBV28 to TRBJ1-2, with 7 bases matching TRBD1. The CDR3 is made up of 13 amino acids. The germline V gene has CDR1 MDHEN and CDR2 SYDVKM. J gave up 3 bases and V 2 bases, and 0 bases lay outside the gene matches. The CDR3, as DNA: TGTGCCAGCAGTTTAACAGGGGACTATGGCTACACCTTC. It is translated as CASSLTGDYGYTF.

V usage is TRBV28 and J usage is TRBJ2-4, with TRBD1 matching over 7 bases. CDR3 size: 15 residues. Germline V lookup: CDR1 MDHEN, CDR2 SYDVKM. Trimming cost V 6 bases and J 0 bases; bases outside gene matches: 5. The CDR3 region has the DNA TGTGCCAGCAGGGGGACAGACCTAGCCAAAAACATTCAGTACTTC. This codes for CASRGTDLAKNIQYF. Using reference TRBV28 and TRBJ2-4 for the parts outside the CDR3, the full variable domain is DVKVTQSSRYLVKRTGEKVFLECVQDMDHENMFWYRQDPGLGLRLIYFSYDVKMKEKGDIPEGYSVSREKKERFSLILESASTNQTSMYLCASRGTDLAKNIQYFGAGTRLSVL.